This TCR beta chain is drawn from a study of blood T cell repertoires in COVID-19. TCRdb's table, derived via immunoSEQ multiplex PCR, lists solely in-frame clones and lacks some. The sample lists 15,000 to 20,000 clones; around nine tenths were seen once. Sequenced sample: peripheral blood. The sequence came from a human donor in a cohort sampled during active COVID-19.

CDR3 in amino acids: CASSPAGITDTQYF. CDR3 bases: TGTGCCAGCTCACCCGCGGGGATCACAGATACGCAGTATTTT. The chain carries TRBV18 and TRBJ2-3, with a tentative D call TRBD2 (6 bases). Trimming took 3 bases from V and 2 from J, leaving 9 bases between them. CDR1 is KGHSH, CDR2 LQKENI, per germline. The CDR3 length is 14 residues.